The 32 T cell receptor beta chains in this list originate from one sample, sequenced in a study of human T cells and chemical hapten exposure. This sample's time point: healthy volunteer bleed at 6 weeks. The study extracted total RNA from unfractionated whole blood. TCRdb itself ran the RACE reads through MiXCR, one entry per CDR3 protein. The repertoire holds some 77,000 distinct CDR3 sequences, with about 8.6% as singletons. Source material: whole blood. The receptors here all came from a female donor in good health. Some clones in this sample may be carry-over from other donors' samples.

The chain uses TRBV28 and TRBJ1-2, with unresolved D. CDR3 size: 13 residues. The V gene's germline CDR1 is MDHEN and CDR2 SYDVKM. V gave up 4 bases and J gave up 7 bases, with 13 bases separating them. DNA of the CDR3: TGTGCCAGCAGTTGGGAGCAACGCAGTGGCTACACCTTC. Its translation is CASSWEQRSGYTF.

This clonotype was detected ten times or more. J is TRBJ2-7 and V is TRBV7-9, with 7 bases aligning to TRBD1. Per germline, CDR1 SEHNR and CDR2 FQNEAQ (reference sequence). V was pared by 0 bases and J by 3 bases, with 5 bases of the junction left unmatched. The CDR3 consists of 15 residues. CDR3: CASSLAFGTDYEQYF. The CDR3 DNA follows: TGTGCCAGCAGCTTAGCGTTCGGGACAGACTACGAGCAGTACTTC. Using reference TRBV7-9 and TRBJ2-7 for the parts outside the CDR3, the full variable domain is DTGVSQNPRHKITKRGQNVTFRCDPISEHNRLYWYRQTLGQGPEFLTYFQNEAQLEKSRLLSDRFSAERPKGSFSTLEIQRTEQGDSAMYLCASSLAFGTDYEQYFGPGTRLTVT.

There are many counts of this clonotype. The chain employs TRBV20-1 and TRBJ2-5; a possible D gene is TRBD1 (5 bases). CDR3 length: 13 residues. V was cut by 2 bases and J by 7 bases, with 14 bases left in between. Germline CDR1 and CDR2: DFQATT and SNEGSKA (reference sequence). This CDR3 reads CSARSTDFPTQYF. CDR3 nucleotide sequence: TGCAGTGCTAGATCGACAGATTTCCCGACCCAGTACTTC.

This clonotype was seen many times. The rearrangement links TRBV20-1 to TRBJ2-3; D not certain. The CDR3 totals 15 residues. Trimming stripped 2 bases from V and 6 bases from J, with 18 bases between. The V gene's germline CDR1 is DFQATT and CDR2 SNEGSKA (reference sequence). The CDR3: CSARNPRGLGDTQYF. CDR3 nucleotide sequence: TGCAGTGCTAGAAACCCCAGAGGTTTAGGTGATACGCAGTATTTT.

This clonotype was picked up many times. The CDR3 DNA follows: TGTGCCAGCAGCCCGCATACGGGACAGGGGAGGACTGAAGCTTTCTTT. It specifies CASSPHTGQGRTEAFF. The chain recombines TRBV16 with TRBJ1-1, with 10 bases matching TRBD1. CDR3 length equals 16 residues. Trimming took 4 bases from V and 5 from J; bases not matched to a gene: 10. CDR1 and CDR2 (germline): KGHSY, FQNENV.

The genes are TRBV29-1 and TRBJ1-1, with D unresolved. This CDR3 is built from 17 residues. Germline V CDR1 and CDR2: SQVTM, ANQGSEA. V gave up 1 base and J gave up 3 bases, with 21 bases separating them. Here the CDR3 DNA reads TGCAGCGTTGAAGTATACGGAATCACGCGAGGGCACACTGAAGCTTTCTTT. This encodes CSVEVYGITRGHTEAFF.

The table lists this clonotype with many counts. J is TRBJ1-5 and V is TRBV6-2 or TRBV6-3; no reliable D call. Germline CDR1 MNHEY, CDR2 SVGEGT. Trimming removed 5 bases from V and 6 bases from J, with 14 bases in between. CDR3 length: 14 residues. CDR3 sequence: CASSNADLGQPQHF. The DNA of the CDR3 is TGTGCCAGCAGTAACGCCGACTTGGGTCAGCCCCAGCATTTT.

This clonotype occurred many times. V and J are TRBV7-7 and TRBJ2-1, with 10 bases aligning to TRBD2. Trimming at V came to 5 bases and at J to 7 bases, leaving 8 bases not matched to a gene. Germline-derived CDR1 and CDR2 are SSHAT and FNYEAQ (reference sequence). The CDR3 is made up of 15 amino acids. The CDR3 DNA reads as TGTGCCAGCAGCCACAGCGGGGGGGCCGCAAATGAGCAGTTCTTC. This codes for CASSHSGGAANEQFF.

The chain carries TRBV20-1 and TRBJ2-6; no reliable D call. This CDR3 has 15 amino acids. Trimming stripped 7 bases from V and 0 bases from J, with 13 bases between. CDR1 and CDR2 (germline): DFQATT, SNEGSKA (reference sequence). CDR3 nucleotides: TGCAGTGTCCTCCCGTTTCGCTCTGGGGCCAACGTCCTGACTTTC. Amino acids: CSVLPFRSGANVLTF.

This clonotype was counted ten times or more. J is TRBJ1-2 and V is TRBV10-3, with TRBD1 as a possible D gene (5 bases). CDR1 and CDR2 (germline): ENHRY, SYGVKD. V was trimmed by 0 bases and J by 2 bases, leaving 19 bases between them. This CDR3 has 18 amino acids. The CDR3 DNA is TGTGCCATCAGTGAGTCGAGGGTCAGGGCGAGAGGAAACTATGGCTACACCTTC. It specifies CAISESRVRARGNYGYTF.

As to this clonotype: A much larger clone lies a single base off, so this may be a read error. V and J are TRBV29-1 and TRBJ2-3; D may be TRBD1 or TRBD2 (7 bases each). The CDR3 has 14 amino acids. V was pared by 7 bases and J by 0 bases, with 14 bases between. Germline V gives CDR1 SQVTM, CDR2 ANQGSEA. The CDR3 sequence: CSERDSGSTDTQYF. The DNA for the CDR3 is TGCAGCGAGCGGGACAGCGGTAGCACAGATACGCAGTATTTT.

This clonotype was counted only a few times. The CDR3 DNA is TGTGCCAGCAGTCGGGGGGGCAGACAAGCCTACGAGCAGTACTTC. Translation gives CASSRGGRQAYEQYF. This sequence joins TRBV6-5 and TRBJ2-7, with TRBD2 matching 8 bases. The CDR3 contains 15 residues. Germline loops: CDR1 MNHEY, CDR2 SVGAGI. V was clipped by 5 bases and J by 2 bases; unmatched bases: 8.

This clonotype showed up many times. This sequence joins TRBV12-3 or TRBV12-4 and TRBJ2-7, with TRBD1 as a possible D gene (5 bases). This CDR3 has 14 residues. V dropped 3 bases and J dropped 5 bases, with 14 bases sitting between them. In DNA form, the CDR3 reads TGTGCCAGCAGTTTTTTCAGGGCACATGACGAGCAGTACTTC. Its protein is CASSFFRAHDEQYF.

The table lists this clonotype with many counts. This sequence joins TRBV6-2 or TRBV6-3 and TRBJ2-7, with 8 bases fitting TRBD1. The V segment lost 7 bases and the J segment 0 bases; nucleotides outside the gene matches: 8. CDR1 is MNHEY and CDR2 is SVGEGT in the germline V gene. This CDR3 comprises 15 residues. CDR3 loop: CASTKDRASSYEQYF. CDR3 nucleotides: TGTGCCAGCACCAAGGACAGGGCCAGCTCCTACGAGCAGTACTTC.

This clonotype was picked up many times. CDR3 amino acids: CASSQDGQDEQYF. CDR3 nucleotide sequence: TGCGCCAGCAGCCAAGATGGGCAGGACGAGCAGTACTTC. The rearrangement links TRBV4-3 to TRBJ2-7; D remains unclear. CDR3 length: 13 residues. V gave up 0 bases and J gave up 5 bases, with 8 bases separating them. Germline-derived CDR1 and CDR2 are LGHNA and YSLEER.

This clonotype occurred a few times. V is TRBV7-9 and J is TRBJ2-1; TRBD2 agrees at 9 bases. Germline lookup yields CDR1 SEHNR and CDR2 FQNEAQ (reference sequence). Trimming at V came to 3 bases and at J to 0 bases, leaving 6 bases not matched to a gene. This CDR3 is 17 amino acids long. For the CDR3, the DNA is TGTGCCAGCAGCTTTCGACTAGCGGAGAGCTCCTACAATGAGCAGTTCTTC. The encoded protein is CASSFRLAESSYNEQFF.

The V gene is TRBV12-3 or TRBV12-4, the J gene TRBJ2-3, with D maybe TRBD1 (5 bases). Trimming pared 6 bases from V and 2 bases from J, leaving 6 bases between. CDR3 size: 12 residues. CDR3 region: CASRTVTDTQYF. The CDR3 DNA reads TGTGCCAGCAGGACAGTCACAGATACGCAGTATTTT.

This chain joins TRBV10-3 and TRBJ1-6; a possible D gene is TRBD1 (5 bases). The CDR3 spans 13 residues. Per the germline V gene, CDR1 is ENHRY and CDR2 is SYGVKD. V gave up 8 bases and J gave up 7 bases, with 12 bases separating them. CDR3 in DNA: TGTGCCATCCAGGGATTGTACAATTCACCCCTCCACTTT. It yields the protein CAIQGLYNSPLHF.

The table lists this clonotype with many counts. CDR3 sequence reads: CASRPGLSQPQHF. The DNA of the CDR3 is TGTGCCAGCAGGCCGGGTCTGAGTCAGCCCCAGCATTTT. The chain is built from TRBV2 and TRBJ1-5; no reliable D call. Germline V gene data show CDR1 as SNHLY and CDR2 as FYNNEI. The length of the CDR3 is 13 residues. V was clipped by 6 bases and J by 6 bases, with 12 bases between them.

This clonotype was observed many times. The chain employs TRBV12-3 or TRBV12-4 and TRBJ1-1, with D perhaps TRBD1 (6 bases). The CDR3 contains 15 residues. V was shortened by 6 bases and J by 3 bases, with 17 bases between the two germline ends. The CDR3 spells CASSRGLGRYTEAFF. Here the CDR3 DNA reads TGTGCCAGCAGCCGGGGGCTGGGGCGTTACACTGAAGCTTTCTTT.

In its sample, this clonotype was seen many times. The rearrangement uses TRBV6-2 or TRBV6-3 and TRBJ2-3, with 9 positions matching TRBD1. The trim removed 7 bases at V and 2 bases at J, leaving 7 bases unmatched. The germline V gene encodes CDR1 MNHEY and CDR2 SVGEGT. This CDR3 is 15 amino acids long. The CDR3 DNA reads as TGTGCCAGCACGAAAGGACAGGGGAACACAGATACGCAGTATTTT. Translating it yields CASTKGQGNTDTQYF.

This clonotype was found many times. The chain links TRBV10-3 to TRBJ1-5; no firm D call. Germline values: CDR1 ENHRY, CDR2 SYGVKD. The CDR3 is 15 residues long. Trimming took off 0 bases at V and 9 bases at J, with 15 bases between the two ends. CDR3 residues: CAISESYGGDRPQHF. The CDR3 DNA reads as TGTGCCATCAGTGAGTCTTATGGAGGAGACCGGCCCCAGCATTTT.

This clonotype was recorded many times. The genes are TRBV7-2 and TRBJ1-2; no clear D gene. CDR1 and CDR2 from the germline V gene are SGHTA and FQGNSA. V dropped 1 base and J dropped 1 base, with 10 bases sitting between them. The CDR3 loop spans 15 amino acids. CDR3 amino acids: CASSLDSGVNYGYTF. CDR3 coding DNA: TGTGCCAGCAGCTTAGACAGCGGAGTTAACTATGGCTACACCTTC.

The table lists this clonotype with a few counts. The chain recombines TRBV5-1 with TRBJ1-1; no firm D call. This CDR3 has 12 residues. Per the germline V gene, CDR1 is SGHRS and CDR2 is YFSETQ. V was trimmed by 7 bases and J by 6 bases, leaving 13 bases between them. CDR3 amino acids: CASGPGEAEAFF. The DNA of the CDR3 is TGCGCCAGCGGACCCGGGGAGGCTGAAGCTTTCTTT.

In this sample, this clonotype turned up a few times. CDR3 nucleotides: TGTGCCAGCAGCTCCCGGGACAGGGGATCGGATGGCTACACCTTC. This gives the protein CASSSRDRGSDGYTF. J is TRBJ1-2 and V is TRBV7-9, with TRBD1 matching 10 bases. The CDR3 is 15 residues long. CDR1 is SEHNR and CDR2 is FQNEAQ in the germline V gene (reference sequence). With V trimmed by 4 bases and J by 6 bases, 8 bases remained unmatched.

There are many counts of this clonotype. The chain couples TRBV20-1 to TRBJ2-3, with TRBD2 matching 10 bases. CDR1 DFQATT and CDR2 SNEGSKA come from the germline V gene (reference sequence). The V gene end was trimmed by 5 bases and the J gene end by 5 bases; junction bases not matched to a gene: 7. The CDR3 extends over 14 amino acids. The chain's CDR3 is CSAYERGGGDTQYF. Here the CDR3 DNA reads TGCAGTGCTTACGAGCGGGGGGGCGGAGATACGCAGTATTTT.

The DNA for the CDR3 is TGCAGCGTTCACCAGGGAGGAGGGGTGGCTTTCTTT. It codes for CSVHQGGGVAFF. The J gene is TRBJ1-1, the V gene TRBV29-1; D possibly corresponds to TRBD1 (5 bases). The V end was cut by 5 bases, the J end by 11 bases, with 18 bases between. CDR1 and CDR2 (germline): SQVTM, ANQGSEA. The length of the CDR3 is 12 residues.

This clonotype was seen more than once but under ten times. The chain combines TRBV4-3 with TRBJ2-3; 7 bases are shared with TRBD2. The CDR3 is 16 amino acids. CDR1 and CDR2 from the germline V gene are LGHNA and YSLEER. V lost 2 bases, J lost 0 bases, and 5 bases stayed unmatched. CDR3: CASSQSGDSSTDTQYF. CDR3 coding DNA: TGCGCCAGCAGCCAAAGCGGGGACTCTAGCACAGATACGCAGTATTTT.

This clonotype showed up just a few times. The rearrangement links TRBV6-1 to TRBJ2-5; the D gene is possibly TRBD1 (6 bases). The germline V and J ends were trimmed by 6 bases and 1 base, with 9 bases remaining between them. The CDR3 loop spans 13 amino acids. CDR1 and CDR2 (germline): MNHNS, SASEGT. As DNA, the CDR3 is TGTGCCAGCAGCCGACAGGCCCAAGAGACCCAGTACTTC. Its protein is CASSRQAQETQYF.

This clonotype was seen a few times. The V and J genes are TRBV20-1 and TRBJ2-7; 16 bases are shared with TRBD2. V lost 3 bases and J lost 5; bases outside the gene matches: 7. This CDR3 contains 16 residues. Germline values: CDR1 DFQATT, CDR2 SNEGSKA (reference sequence). Written as DNA, the CDR3 is TGCAGTGCTAGTGGGGGACTAGCGGGGGGGCCTAACGAGCAGTACTTC. This encodes CSASGGLAGGPNEQYF.

This clonotype was counted a few times. The rearrangement links TRBV2 to TRBJ1-6; D not certain. The CDR3 runs 13 residues. Looked up from germline, CDR1 is SNHLY and CDR2 is FYNNEI. Trimming cost V 9 bases and J 7 bases, with 13 bases left between them. CDR3 DNA sequence: TGTGCCAGTCGATCCCGGAGCAATTCACCCCTCCACTTT. As protein: CASRSRSNSPLHF. The complete variable domain, with remaining parts taken from reference TRBV2 and TRBJ1-6, reads EPEVTQTPSHQVTQMGQEVILRCVPISNHLYFYWYRQILGQKVEFLVSFYNNEISEKSEIFDDQFSVERPDGSNFTLKIRSTKLEDSAMYFCASRSRSNSPLHFGNGTRLTVT.

This clonotype was counted a few times. The chain has TRBV28 and TRBJ2-3; tentatively, D is TRBD2 (6 bases). CDR3 size: 14 residues. With 7 bases removed from V and 1 base from J, the gap between germline ends came to 12 bases. CDR1 is MDHEN, CDR2 SYDVKM, per germline. CDR3 in amino acids: CASTSGGGTDTQYF. In DNA, the CDR3 is TGTGCCAGCACCTCTGGCGGGGGCACAGATACGCAGTATTTT.